What follows are 14 T cell receptor beta chains derived from one specimen sequenced in a study of T cells in Graves' hyperthyroidism and ophthalmopathy. Amplification of TCR beta CDR3 regions was performed using RNA transcripts as template. The HTBI set primed first-round TCR CDR3 RT-PCR. Via MiXCR, TCRdb re-called the multiplex PCR reads, giving one row per CDR3 protein. There are around 350,000 distinct CDR3 sequences in the sample; 15% to 20% occur only once, and 34% lies in the top ten. The sequenced sample consisted of blood. The receptors here all came from a woman younger than 45 with Graves' hyperthyroidism that later progressed to Graves' ophthalmopathy.

This clonotype appeared many times. The chain carries TRBV28 and TRBJ2-7, with 7 bases identical to TRBD1. The CDR3 sequence is 14 residues long. V was clipped by 3 bases and J by 4 bases; unmatched bases: 6. The germline gives CDR1 MDHEN, CDR2 SYDVKM. Here the CDR3 reads CASSFSGTVYEQYF. In nucleotides, the CDR3 is TGTGCCAGCAGTTTCTCCGGGACAGTGTACGAGCAGTACTTC. The whole variable domain, filled in from reference TRBV28 and TRBJ2-7, reads DVKVTQSSRYLVKRTGEKVFLECVQDMDHENMFWYRQDPGLGLRLIYFSYDVKMKEKGDIPEGYSVSREKKERFSLILESASTNQTSMYLCASSFSGTVYEQYFGPGTRLTVT.

This clonotype was counted many times. The chain couples TRBV20-1 to TRBJ1-1; D not resolved. This CDR3 has 13 amino acids. The germline V and J ends were trimmed by 4 bases and 0 bases, with 9 bases remaining between them. The V gene's germline CDR1 is DFQATT and CDR2 SNEGSKA (reference sequence). DNA of the CDR3: TGCAGTGCTAAGACAAGCATGAACACTGAAGCTTTCTTT. As protein: CSAKTSMNTEAFF.

This clonotype appeared a few times. J is TRBJ1-2 and V is TRBV20-1, with 8 bases matching TRBD1. CDR3 length equals 12 residues. Germline CDR1 DFQATT, CDR2 SNEGSKA (reference sequence). The V gene end was trimmed by 5 bases and the J gene end by 3 bases; junction bases not matched to a gene: 2. The CDR3 region has the DNA TGCAGTGCTTCGGACAGGGACTATGGCTACACCTTC. This translates into CSASDRDYGYTF.

The table lists this clonotype with many counts. The J gene is TRBJ2-1, the V gene TRBV20-1; 12 bases map to TRBD2. The junction had 5 bases not matched to a gene; V was cut back by 5 bases and J by 9 bases. Germline V gene sequence: CDR1 DFQATT, CDR2 SNEGSKA (reference sequence). The CDR3 is 13 amino acids. DNA for the CDR3: TGCAGTGCTGCGCTAGCGGGAGGGGCTGAGCAGTTCTTC. Protein: CSAALAGGAEQFF.

The sample holds many counts of this clonotype. The chain recombines TRBV20-1 with TRBJ2-7; the match to TRBD1 covers 11 bases. Trimming at V came to 6 bases and at J to 4 bases, leaving 5 bases not matched to a gene. There are 13 residues in the CDR3. CDR1 and CDR2 (germline): DFQATT, SNEGSKA (reference sequence). CDR3 residues: CSAWTGGRYEQYF. Written as DNA, the CDR3 is TGCAGTGCGTGGACAGGGGGCAGATACGAGCAGTACTTC.

This clonotype came up many times. V gene TRBV12-3 or TRBV12-4 combines with J gene TRBJ2-5, with 7 bases aligning to TRBD2. Unmatched junction bases numbered 9, after V lost 6 bases and J lost 2 bases. The CDR3 spans 15 residues. The CDR3 sequence: CASSRAGGRQETQYF. DNA for the CDR3: TGTGCCAGCAGCCGCGCCGGGGGGAGACAAGAGACCCAGTACTTC.

This clonotype has ten or more counts. The chain combines TRBV24-1 with TRBJ2-1; D may correspond to TRBD1 or TRBD2 (5 bases each). V was pared by 2 bases and J by 3 bases, with 13 bases between. CDR1 is KGHDR, CDR2 SFDVKD, per germline. The CDR3 sequence is 16 residues long. The CDR3 protein is CATSDSGSGYYNEQFF. The DNA for the CDR3 is TGTGCCACCAGTGATTCAGGGTCGGGATACTACAATGAGCAGTTCTTC.

This clonotype has a count of ten or more. V is TRBV11-2 and J is TRBJ2-2; TRBD1 agrees at 9 bases. Germline V CDR1 and CDR2: SGHAT, FQNNGV. CDR3 length equals 15 residues. The J segment lost 6 bases and the V segment lost 3 bases, leaving 5 bases of the junction unmatched. For the CDR3, the DNA is TGTGCCAGCAGCTTGTGGACAGGGGCCGCCGGGGAGCTGTTTTTT. Translated, it gives CASSLWTGAAGELFF. The full variable domain, rest sourced from reference TRBV11-2 and TRBJ2-2, is EAGVAQSPRYKIIEKRQSVAFWCNPISGHATLYWYQQILGQGPKLLIQFQNNGVVDDSQLPKDRFSAERLKGVDSTLKIQPAKLEDSAVYLCASSLWTGAAGELFFGEGSRLTVL.

The chain carries TRBV24-1 and TRBJ1-3; the D is unclear. Germline lookup yields CDR1 KGHDR and CDR2 SFDVKD. The CDR3 sequence is 15 residues long. V shed 3 bases and J shed 8 bases, with 16 bases lying between them. The CDR3 here is CATSDPGPSGDTIYF. CDR3 DNA: TGTGCCACCAGTGATCCTGGACCGTCCGGGGACACCATATATTTT.

This clonotype was picked up a small number of times. A read error is possible here, since a much larger clone lies one base away. The chain has TRBV6-1 and TRBJ1-3; D is ambiguous. Germline V gene sequence: CDR1 MNHNS, CDR2 SASEGT. The CDR3 has 13 residues. CDR3 bases: TGTGCCGGCAGTGAAGACACCGGAAACACCATATATTTT. Protein sequence: CAGSEDTGNTIYF.

In this sample, this clonotype turned up many times. The genes are TRBV5-5 and TRBJ1-1; possible D gene TRBD1, 6 bases. From germline, CDR1 is SGHKS and CDR2 YYEKEE (reference sequence). V was shortened by 2 bases and J by 4 bases, with 9 bases between the two germline ends. The CDR3 length is 13 residues. This chain's CDR3 is CASSFTGSTEAFF. CDR3 nucleotide sequence: TGTGCCAGCAGCTTTACAGGGAGCACTGAAGCTTTCTTT.

The sample holds many counts of this clonotype. The chain employs TRBV25-1 and TRBJ2-7, with 8 bases matching TRBD1. Germline CDR1 is MGHDK and CDR2 is SYGVNS. The CDR3 runs 15 residues. With 4 bases clipped from V and 5 bases from J, the junction kept 10 bases outside the gene matches. CDR3 protein: CASSGPGQGADEQYF. The DNA of the CDR3 is TGTGCCAGCAGTGGCCCGGGCCAGGGGGCCGACGAGCAGTACTTC.

This clonotype was seen at least ten times. This sequence joins TRBV3-1 and TRBJ2-7; tentative D call: TRBD2 (6 bases). The V end lost 4 bases, the J end lost 5 bases, and 12 bases lay between the germline ends. Germline V gene sequence: CDR1 LGHDT, CDR2 YNNKEL (reference sequence). The CDR3 is 13 amino acids. Here the CDR3 DNA reads TGTGCCAGCAGCCGCCCATCGGGGGACGAGCAGTACTTC. This sequence encodes CASSRPSGDEQYF.

The chain has TRBV5-6 and TRBJ1-5, with TRBD1 as a possible D gene (6 bases). The V end was cut by 6 bases, the J end by 5 bases, with 18 bases between. Per germline, CDR1 SGHDT and CDR2 YYEEEE. This CDR3 spans 15 amino acids. The CDR3 loop is CASTSQGFTDQPQHF. DNA for the CDR3: TGTGCCAGCACCTCGCAGGGGTTTACGGATCAGCCCCAGCATTTT.